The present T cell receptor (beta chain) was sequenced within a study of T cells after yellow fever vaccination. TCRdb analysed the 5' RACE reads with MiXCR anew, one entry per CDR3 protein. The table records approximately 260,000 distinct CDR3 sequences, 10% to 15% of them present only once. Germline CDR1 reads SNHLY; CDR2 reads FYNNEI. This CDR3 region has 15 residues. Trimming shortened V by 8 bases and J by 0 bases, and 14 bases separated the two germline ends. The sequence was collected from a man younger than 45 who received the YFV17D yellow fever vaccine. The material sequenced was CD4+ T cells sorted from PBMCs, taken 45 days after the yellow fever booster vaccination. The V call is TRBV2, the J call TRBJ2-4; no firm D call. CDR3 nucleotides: TGTGCCAGCTTCCAGTTCCCCTTAGCCAAAAACATTCAGTACTTC. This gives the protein CASFQFPLAKNIQYF.